The rows below give T cell receptor beta chains drawn from one sample of a study of shared clonotypes between healthy human individuals. The repertoire was sequenced with immunoSEQ multiplex PCR; TCRdb's copy has only in-frame clones and lacks some. The sample has millions of clones, approximately 94% seen once. Sequencing used naive CD8+ T cells from PBMCs. The receptors were sampled from a man aged 18 to 35 in good health. Some clones in this sample may be carry-over from other donors' samples. Each CDR3 is given with its conserved first and last residue. D genes are given only for firm matches. Expanded clones are given a class, and other clones once, few, many or no size at all.

d_call clone_size j_call v_call cdr3_length cdr3_aa cdr3_nt
. . TRBJ2-7 TRBV5-3 14 CARSLSTTSYEQYF TGTGCCAGAAGCTTGTCCACTACCTCCTACGAGCAGTACTTC
TRBD2 . TRBJ2-1 TRBV28 13 CASGGRGDNEQFF TGTGCCAGCGGAGGTCGGGGGGACAATGAGCAGTTCTTC
. . TRBJ2-7 TRBV11-2 14 CASSSTVGAYEQYF TGTGCCAGCAGCTCTACCGTCGGGGCCTACGAGCAGTACTTC
. . TRBJ2-7 TRBV7-9 15 CASSWDRQGRGEQYF TGTGCCAGCAGCTGGGACCGACAGGGGAGGGGCGAGCAGTACTTC
TRBD1 . TRBJ2-3 TRBV29-1 15 CSVLGAPPTGTEQYF TGCAGCGTTTTGGGCGCGCCCCCAACCGGGACAGAGCAGTATTTT
TRBD1 few TRBJ1-4 TRBV7-9 15 CASSITGGRVEKLFF TGTGCCAGCAGCATAACAGGGGGCAGGGTGGAAAAACTGTTTTTT
TRBD2 . TRBJ2-3 TRBV27 20 CASSAYPPSYPGLITDTQYF TGTGCCAGCAGTGCCTACCCGCCGTCGTATCCGGGACTAATCACAGATACGCAGTATTTT
. . TRBJ1-3 TRBV10-3 11 CALSDGNTIYF TGTGCCCTCTCTGATGGAAACACCATATATTTT
. . TRBJ1-3 TRBV6-5 14 CACGGRDSGNTIYF TGTGCCTGCGGCGGCAGGGACTCTGGAAACACCATATATTTT
. . TRBJ1-4 TRBV9 14 CASSPGDGNEKLFF TGTGCCAGCAGCCCGGGGGACGGTAATGAAAAACTGTTTTTT
. few TRBJ2-1 TRBV27 14 CASSSRSNYYEQFF TGTGCCAGCAGTTCCAGGAGTAATTATTATGAGCAGTTCTTC
. . TRBJ2-6 TRBV4-3 15 CASSQGPAGANVLTF TGCGCCAGCAGCCAAGGGCCCGCCGGGGCCAACGTCCTGACTTTC
TRBD1 once TRBJ1-2 TRBV7-9 16 CASSSSRDRGGYGYTF TGTGCCAGCAGCTCGTCCCGGGACAGGGGAGGCTATGGCTACACCTTC
TRBD2 . TRBJ2-7 TRBV9 16 CASSVGLREGLDEQYF TGTGCCAGCAGCGTAGGGCTGCGGGAGGGCCTAGACGAGCAGTACTTC
. . TRBJ2-2 TRBV29-1 13 CSGEHRNTGELFF TGCAGCGGAGAACATCGAAACACCGGGGAGCTGTTTTTT
. . TRBJ2-5 TRBV10-3 14 CAISEMGFQETQYF TGTGCCATCAGTGAGATGGGCTTCCAAGAGACCCAGTACTTC
. . TRBJ2-1 TRBV29-1 14 CSVLPRNNQAEQFF TGCAGCGTTCTACCTAGAAACAATCAAGCGGAGCAGTTCTTC